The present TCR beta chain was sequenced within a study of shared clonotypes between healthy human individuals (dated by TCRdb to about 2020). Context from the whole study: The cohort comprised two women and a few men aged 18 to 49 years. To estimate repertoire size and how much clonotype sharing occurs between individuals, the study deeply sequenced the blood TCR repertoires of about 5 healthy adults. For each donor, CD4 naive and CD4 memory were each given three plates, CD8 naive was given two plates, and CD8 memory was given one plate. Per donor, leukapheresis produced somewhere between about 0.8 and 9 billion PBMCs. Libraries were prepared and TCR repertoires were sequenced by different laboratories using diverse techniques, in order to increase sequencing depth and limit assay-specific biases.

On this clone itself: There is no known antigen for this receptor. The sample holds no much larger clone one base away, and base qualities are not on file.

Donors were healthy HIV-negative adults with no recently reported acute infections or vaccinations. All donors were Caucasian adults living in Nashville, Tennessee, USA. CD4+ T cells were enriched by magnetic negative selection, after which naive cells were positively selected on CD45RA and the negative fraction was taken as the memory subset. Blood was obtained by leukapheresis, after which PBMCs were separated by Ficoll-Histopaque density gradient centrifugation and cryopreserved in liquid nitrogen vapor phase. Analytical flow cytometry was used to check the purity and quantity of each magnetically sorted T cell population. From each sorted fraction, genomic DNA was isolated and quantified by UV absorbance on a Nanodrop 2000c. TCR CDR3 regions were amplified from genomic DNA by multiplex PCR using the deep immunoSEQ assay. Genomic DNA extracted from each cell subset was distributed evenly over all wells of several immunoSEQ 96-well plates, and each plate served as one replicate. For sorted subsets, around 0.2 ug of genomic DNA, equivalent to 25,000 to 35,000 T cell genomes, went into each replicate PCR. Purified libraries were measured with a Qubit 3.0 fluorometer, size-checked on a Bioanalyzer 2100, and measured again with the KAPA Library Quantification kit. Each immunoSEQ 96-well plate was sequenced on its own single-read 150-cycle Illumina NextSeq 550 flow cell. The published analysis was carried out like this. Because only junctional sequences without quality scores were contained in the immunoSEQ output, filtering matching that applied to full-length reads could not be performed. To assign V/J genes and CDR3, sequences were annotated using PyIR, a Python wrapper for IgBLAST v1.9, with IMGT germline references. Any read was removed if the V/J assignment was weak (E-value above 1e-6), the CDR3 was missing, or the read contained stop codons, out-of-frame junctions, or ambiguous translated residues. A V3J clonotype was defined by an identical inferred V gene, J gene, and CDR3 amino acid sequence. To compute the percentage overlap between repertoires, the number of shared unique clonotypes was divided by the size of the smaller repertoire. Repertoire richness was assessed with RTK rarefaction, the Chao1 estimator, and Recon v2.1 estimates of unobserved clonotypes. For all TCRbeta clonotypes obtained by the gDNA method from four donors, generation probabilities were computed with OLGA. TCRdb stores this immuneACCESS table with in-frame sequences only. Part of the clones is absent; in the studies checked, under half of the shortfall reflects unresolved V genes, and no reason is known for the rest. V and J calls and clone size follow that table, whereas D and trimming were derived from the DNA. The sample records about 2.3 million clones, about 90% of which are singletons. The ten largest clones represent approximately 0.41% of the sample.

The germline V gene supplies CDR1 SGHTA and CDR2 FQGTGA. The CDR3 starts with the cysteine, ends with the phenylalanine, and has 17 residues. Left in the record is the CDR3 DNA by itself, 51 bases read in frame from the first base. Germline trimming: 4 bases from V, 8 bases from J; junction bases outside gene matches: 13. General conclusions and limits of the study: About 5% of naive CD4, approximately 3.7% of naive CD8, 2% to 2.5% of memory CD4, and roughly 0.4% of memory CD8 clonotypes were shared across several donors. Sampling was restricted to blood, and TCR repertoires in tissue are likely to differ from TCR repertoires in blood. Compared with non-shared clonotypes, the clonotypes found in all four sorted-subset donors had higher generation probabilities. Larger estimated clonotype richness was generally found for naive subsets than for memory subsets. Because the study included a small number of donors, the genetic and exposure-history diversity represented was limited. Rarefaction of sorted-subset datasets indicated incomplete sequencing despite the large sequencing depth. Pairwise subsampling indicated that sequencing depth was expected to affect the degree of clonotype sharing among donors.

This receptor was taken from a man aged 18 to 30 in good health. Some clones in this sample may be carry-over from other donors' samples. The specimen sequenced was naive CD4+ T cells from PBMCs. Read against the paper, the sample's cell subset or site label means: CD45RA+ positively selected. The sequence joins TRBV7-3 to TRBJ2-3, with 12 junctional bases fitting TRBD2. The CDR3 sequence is CASSSIAGTSGRATQYF. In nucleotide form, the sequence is TGTGCCAGCAGCTCCATCGCCGGGACTAGCGGGCGCGCTACGCAGTATTTT. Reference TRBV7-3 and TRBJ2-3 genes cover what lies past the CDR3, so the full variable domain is GAGVSQTPSNKVTEKGKYVELRCDPISGHTALYWYRQSLGQGPEFLIYFQGTGAADDSGLPNDRFFAVRPEGSVSTLKIQRTERGDSAVYLCASSSIAGTSGRATQYFGPGTRLTVL.